This T cell receptor (beta chain) derives from a study of technical replicates of blood from a few donors. Sequencing used immunoSEQ multiplex PCR; TCRdb keeps in-frame clones, though not all of them. Of more than 65,000 clones listed, roughly 96% were seen once; the top ten hold roughly 0.35%. This clone was seen only once. Germline CDR1 is PRHDT and CDR2 is FYEKMQ (reference sequence). This CDR3 has 18 amino acids. Trimming removed 0 bases from V and 1 base from J, with 15 bases in between. This TCR was recovered from a human donor in good health. The rearrangement uses TRBV13 and TRBJ2-2; D perhaps matches TRBD2 (6 bases). Sequenced: T cells isolated from PBMCs. The CDR3 sequence is CASSLGPGLAVNTGELFF. The CDR3 DNA reads as TGTGCCAGCAGCTTAGGCCCAGGGTTAGCGGTGAACACCGGGGAGCTGTTTTTT.